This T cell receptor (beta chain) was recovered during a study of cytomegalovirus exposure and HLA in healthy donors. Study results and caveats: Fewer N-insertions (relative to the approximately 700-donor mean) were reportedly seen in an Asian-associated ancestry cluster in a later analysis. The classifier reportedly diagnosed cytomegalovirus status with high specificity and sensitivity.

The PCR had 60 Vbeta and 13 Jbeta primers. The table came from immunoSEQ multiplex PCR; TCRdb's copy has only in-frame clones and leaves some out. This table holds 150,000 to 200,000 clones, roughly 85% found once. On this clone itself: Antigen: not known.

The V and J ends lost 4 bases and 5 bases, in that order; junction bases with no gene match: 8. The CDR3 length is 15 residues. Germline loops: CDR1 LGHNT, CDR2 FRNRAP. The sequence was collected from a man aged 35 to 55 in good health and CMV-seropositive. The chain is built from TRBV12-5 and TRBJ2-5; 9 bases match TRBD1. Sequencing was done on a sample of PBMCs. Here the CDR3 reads CASGSPTGGWETQYF. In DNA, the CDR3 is TGTGCTAGTGGTTCCCCGACAGGGGGTTGGGAGACCCAGTACTTC.